The 21 T cell receptor beta chains below come from one sample, sequenced in a study of Graves' ophthalmopathy and Graves' hyperthyroidism. The authors amplified TCR beta CDR3 regions from RNA transcripts. HTBI-primed RT-PCR formed the first round, and a multiplex PCR formed the second. TCRdb reprocessed the multiplex PCR reads with MiXCR, giving one entry per CDR3 protein. The sample lists about 220,000 distinct CDR3 sequences; approximately 21% were seen once. Sequencing was done on a sample of peripheral blood. These receptor sequences come from a woman in her forties or fifties with Graves' ophthalmopathy.

This clonotype was seen many times. The chain links TRBV12-3 or TRBV12-4 to TRBJ1-1; a weak D match, TRBD1 (5 bases). Trimming stripped 2 bases from V and 3 bases from J, with 13 bases between. The CDR3 runs 15 residues. Here the CDR3 reads CASSLSAGRHTEAFF. In DNA form, the CDR3 reads TGTGCCAGCAGTTTAAGCGCAGGGCGGCACACTGAAGCTTTCTTT.

The chain links TRBV18 to TRBJ2-7, with D tentatively TRBD1 (6 bases). The CDR3 covers 16 residues. V was trimmed by 1 base and J by 1 base, leaving 14 bases between them. Germline assignment: CDR1 KGHSH and CDR2 LQKENI. The CDR3 is CASSPQGTLLSYEQYF. In DNA, the CDR3 is TGTGCCAGCTCACCACAGGGGACACTCTTGTCCTACGAGCAGTACTTC.

There are many counts of this clonotype. V gene TRBV6-1 combines with J gene TRBJ2-6; no clear D. Germline assignment: CDR1 MNHNS and CDR2 SASEGT. This CDR3 has 17 residues. The V and J ends lost 2 bases and 0 bases respectively, with 11 bases between them. CDR3 in DNA: TGTGCCAGCAGTGAACAGAATCATCTCTCTGGGGCCAACGTCCTGACTTTC. Its protein product is CASSEQNHLSGANVLTF.

This chain links TRBV28 with TRBJ2-2; TRBD2 is a possible D gene (6 bases). Deletions cut 11 bases from V and 0 bases from J, with 10 bases between. The CDR3 sequence is 13 residues long. The germline CDR1 and CDR2 sequences are MDHEN and SYDVKM. CDR3 coding DNA: TGTGCCGGGGAGGTGCCGAACACCGGGGAGCTGTTTTTT. Its protein product is CAGEVPNTGELFF.

This clonotype was seen many times. The chain carries TRBV6-5 and TRBJ1-5; D unclear. Germline CDR1 reads MNHEY; CDR2 reads SVGAGI. The CDR3 sequence is 13 residues long. Trimming took off 3 bases at V and 7 bases at J, with 10 bases between the two ends. The CDR3 bases are TGTGCCAGCAGTTATTCCGAGGTGCAGCCCCAGCATTTT. This gives the protein CASSYSEVQPQHF.

This clonotype appeared many times. CDR3 nucleotides: TGTGCCAGCATGAGATCAGAGACCCAGTACTTC. This encodes CASMRSETQYF. This chain uses TRBV11-1 with TRBJ2-5; D is unclear. Deletions cut 7 bases from V and 4 bases from J, with 7 bases between. This CDR3 region has 11 residues. The germline V gene encodes CDR1 SGHAT and CDR2 FQDESV (reference sequence).

This clonotype was seen at least ten times. The J gene is TRBJ2-7, the V gene TRBV27, with TRBD1 matching over 8 bases. CDR3 length: 16 amino acids. CDR1 and CDR2 (germline): MNHEY, SMNVEV (reference sequence). V dropped 6 bases and J dropped 5; count of bases not matched to a gene: 15. CDR3 loop: CASRALTGAAAHEQYF. CDR3 in DNA: TGTGCCAGCAGGGCCTTGACAGGGGCCGCTGCCCACGAGCAGTACTTC.

This clonotype was observed a handful of times. The rearrangement uses TRBV14 and TRBJ2-4; unclear D gene. This CDR3 contains 15 residues. The V and J ends lost 2 bases and 8 bases respectively, with 16 bases between them. CDR1 SGHDN and CDR2 FVKESK come from the germline V gene. The CDR3 coding sequence is TGTGCCAGCAGCCAAACCGGGCTCAAGGGTGACATTCAGTACTTC. Residues: CASSQTGLKGDIQYF.

This clonotype was detected many times. The rearrangement joins TRBV27 to TRBJ2-5, with D maybe TRBD1 (6 bases). Trimming removed 5 bases at V and 9 bases at J, with 16 bases between. Germline V lookup: CDR1 MNHEY, CDR2 SMNVEV (reference sequence). This CDR3 spans 13 amino acids. The CDR3 DNA sequence: TGTGCCAGCAGTCTACCAGGACAGAGTGCCCAGTACTTC. Its translation is CASSLPGQSAQYF.

This clonotype has more than one count but fewer than ten. J is TRBJ2-5 and V is TRBV14, with 7 bases fitting TRBD2. The CDR3 totals 15 residues. The germline V gene encodes CDR1 SGHDN and CDR2 FVKESK. V lost 4 bases to trimming and J lost 3 bases; unmatched junction nucleotides: 8. Written as DNA, the CDR3 is TGTGCCAGCAGCCCCCGGGCCAGCGGGAAAGAGACCCAGTACTTC. It specifies CASSPRASGKETQYF.

J is TRBJ1-3 and V is TRBV5-1; 12 nucleotides line up with TRBD1. The CDR3 contains 15 residues. Germline V gene sequence: CDR1 SGHRS, CDR2 YFSETQ. V shed 7 bases and J 7 bases; nucleotides not matched to a gene: 9. CDR3 in DNA: TGCGCCAGCGGACCGGGACAGGGGGCGAGGAACACCATATATTTT. Residues: CASGPGQGARNTIYF. Full variable domain (remainder filled in from reference TRBV5-1 and TRBJ1-3): KAGVTQTPRYLIKTRGQQVTLSCSPISGHRSVSWYQQTPGQGLQFLFEYFSETQRNKGNFPGRFSGRQFSNSRSEMNVSTLELGDSALYLCASGPGQGARNTIYFGEGSWLTVV.

This clonotype came up many times. The CDR3 region is CASSDNSLGEGYTF. The DNA for the CDR3 is TGTGCCAGCAGTGACAACTCACTAGGGGAGGGCTACACCTTC. V and J are TRBV6-4 and TRBJ1-2; D might be TRBD1 (5 bases). Germline V gene data show CDR1 as MRHNA and CDR2 as SNTAGT. This CDR3 contains 14 residues. The ends were cut back, 2 bases at V and 8 bases at J, with 15 bases in the middle.

The V and J genes are TRBV6-1 and TRBJ1-1; tentatively, D is TRBD1 (5 bases). In germline, CDR1 is MNHNS, CDR2 SASEGT. Trimming left V 2 bases short and J 1 base short, with 11 bases between. The CDR3 is 15 residues long. In DNA, the CDR3 is TGTGCCAGCAGTGAACCAGGGCGACCGAACACTGAAGCTTTCTTT. It codes for CASSEPGRPNTEAFF.

There are many counts of this clonotype. The genes are TRBV24-1 and TRBJ1-5; TRBD1 might be the D (6 bases). Germline V gives CDR1 KGHDR, CDR2 SFDVKD. Trimming shortened V by 1 base and J by 0 bases, and 9 bases separated the two germline ends. The length of the CDR3 is 16 residues. The CDR3 loop reads CATSDFRTDSNQPQHF. In DNA, the CDR3 is TGTGCCACCAGTGATTTCCGGACAGATAGCAATCAGCCCCAGCATTTT.

There are many counts of this clonotype. V is TRBV28 and J is TRBJ1-1, with D unclear. Between the trimmed V and J ends, which lost 2 bases and 0 bases, there was a span of 7 bases. Per germline, CDR1 MDHEN and CDR2 SYDVKM. This CDR3 is 14 amino acids long. The CDR3 is CASSLPGVNTEAFF. The DNA for the CDR3 is TGTGCCAGCAGTTTACCGGGTGTGAACACTGAAGCTTTCTTT. Looking up the rest from reference TRBV28 and TRBJ1-1 gives the full variable domain: DVKVTQSSRYLVKRTGEKVFLECVQDMDHENMFWYRQDPGLGLRLIYFSYDVKMKEKGDIPEGYSVSREKKERFSLILESASTNQTSMYLCASSLPGVNTEAFFGQGTRLTVV.

This clonotype occurred a few times. The CDR3 DNA sequence: TGTGCCAGCAGGAAACTAGCGGTAAACACCGGGGAGCTGTTTTTT. It translates to CASRKLAVNTGELFF. V and J are TRBV6-2 or TRBV6-3 and TRBJ2-2, with 8 bases fitting TRBD2. CDR1 and CDR2 (germline): MNHEY, SVGEGT. J was trimmed by 2 bases and V by 6 bases; bases with no gene match: 5. This CDR3 comprises 15 residues.

This clonotype has only a few counts. The J gene is TRBJ1-1, the V gene TRBV12-3 or TRBV12-4, with TRBD1 matching over 8 bases. The CDR3 extends over 14 amino acids. With V trimmed by 6 bases and J by 3 bases, 6 bases remained unmatched. CDR3 protein: CASRSGTGDTEAFF. The CDR3 bases are TGTGCCAGCAGATCCGGGACAGGCGACACTGAAGCTTTCTTT.

The chain links TRBV6-1 to TRBJ2-4, with D perhaps matching TRBD1 or TRBD2 (5 bases each). From germline, CDR1 is MNHNS and CDR2 SASEGT. The CDR3 length is 15 residues. V lost 6 bases and J 3 bases, leaving 15 bases between the germline ends. DNA for the CDR3: TGTGCCAGCAGAGGTGGGGGATTGGGCAAAAACATTCAGTACTTC. Translated, it gives CASRGGGLGKNIQYF.

There are many counts of this clonotype. V usage is TRBV18 and J usage is TRBJ1-3; D unresolved. V was clipped by 6 bases and J by 8 bases, with 14 bases between them. Germline-derived CDR1 and CDR2 are KGHSH and LQKENI. The CDR3 covers 13 residues. The CDR3 spells CASSPDSADTIYF. For the CDR3, the DNA is TGTGCCAGCTCCCCAGACTCAGCAGACACCATATATTTT.

Ten or more counts support this clonotype. This chain uses TRBV7-6 with TRBJ2-5; D ambiguous. This CDR3 is 14 amino acids long. The germline V gene encodes CDR1 SGHVS and CDR2 FNYEAQ. The V end lost 5 bases, the J end lost 2 bases, and 12 bases lay between the germline ends. CDR3 DNA sequence: TGTGCCAGCAGCCCGCGTCGCACACAAGAGACCCAGTACTTC. Translation gives CASSPRRTQETQYF. Looking up the rest from reference TRBV7-6 and TRBJ2-5 gives the full variable domain: GAGVSQSPRYKVTKRGQDVALRCDPISGHVSLYWYRQALGQGPEFLTYFNYEAQQDKSGLPNDRFSAERPEGSISTLTIQRTEQRDSAMYRCASSPRRTQETQYFGPGTRLLVL.

This clonotype came up many times. The chain couples TRBV20-1 to TRBJ1-2; TRBD1 aligns across 8 bases. The CDR3 totals 13 residues. In germline, CDR1 is DFQATT, CDR2 SNEGSKA (reference sequence). Trimming removed 4 bases from V and 3 bases from J; junction bases left unmatched: 4. The CDR3 spells CSATGGTDYGYTF. In DNA form, the CDR3 reads TGCAGTGCTACAGGGGGCACGGACTATGGCTACACCTTC.